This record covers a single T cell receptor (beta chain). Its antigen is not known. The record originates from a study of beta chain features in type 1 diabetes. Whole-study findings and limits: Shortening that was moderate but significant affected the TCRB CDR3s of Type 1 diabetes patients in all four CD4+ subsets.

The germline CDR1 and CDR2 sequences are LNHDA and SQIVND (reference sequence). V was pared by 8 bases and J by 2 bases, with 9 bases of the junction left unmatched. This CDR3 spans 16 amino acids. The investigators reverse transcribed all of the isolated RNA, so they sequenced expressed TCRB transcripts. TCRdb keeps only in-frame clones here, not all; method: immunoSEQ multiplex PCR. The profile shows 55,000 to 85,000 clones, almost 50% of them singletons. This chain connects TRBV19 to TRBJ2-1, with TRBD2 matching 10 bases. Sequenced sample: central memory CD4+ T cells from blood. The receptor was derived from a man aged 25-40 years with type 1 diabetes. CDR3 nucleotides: TGTGCCAGTGGACCGGAAACTAGCGGGGCCTACAATGAGCAGTTCTTC. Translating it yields CASGPETSGAYNEQFF.